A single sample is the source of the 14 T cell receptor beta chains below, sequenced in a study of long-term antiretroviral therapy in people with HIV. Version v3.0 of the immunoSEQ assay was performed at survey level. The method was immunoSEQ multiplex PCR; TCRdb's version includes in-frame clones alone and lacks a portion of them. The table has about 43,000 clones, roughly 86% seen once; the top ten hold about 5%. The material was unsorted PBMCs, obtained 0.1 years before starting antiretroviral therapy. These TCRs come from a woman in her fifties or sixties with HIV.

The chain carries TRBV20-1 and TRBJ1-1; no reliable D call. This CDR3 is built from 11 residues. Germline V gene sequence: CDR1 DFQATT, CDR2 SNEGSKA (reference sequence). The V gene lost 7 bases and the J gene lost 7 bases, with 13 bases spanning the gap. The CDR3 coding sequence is TGCAGTGGGACCGGAACGGGTGAAGCTTTCTTT. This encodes CSGTGTGEAFF.

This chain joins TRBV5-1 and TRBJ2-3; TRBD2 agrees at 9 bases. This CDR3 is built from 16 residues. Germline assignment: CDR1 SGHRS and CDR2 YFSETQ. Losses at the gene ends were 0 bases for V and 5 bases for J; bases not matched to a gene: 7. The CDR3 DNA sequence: TGCGCCAGCAGCTTGGATCTAACTAGCGGGTTAGATACGCAGTATTTT. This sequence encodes CASSLDLTSGLDTQYF.

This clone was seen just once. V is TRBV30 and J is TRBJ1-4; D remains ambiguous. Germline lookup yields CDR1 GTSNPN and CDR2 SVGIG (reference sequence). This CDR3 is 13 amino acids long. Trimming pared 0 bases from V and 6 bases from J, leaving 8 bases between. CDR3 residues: CAWSVSDDEKLFF. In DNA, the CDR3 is TGTGCCTGGAGTGTTTCAGATGATGAAAAACTGTTTTTT.

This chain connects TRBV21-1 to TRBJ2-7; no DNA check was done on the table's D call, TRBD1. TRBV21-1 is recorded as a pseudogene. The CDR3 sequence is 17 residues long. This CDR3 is CASSRRLWTGEFLEQYF. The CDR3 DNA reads TGTGCCAGCAGCCGACGCCTTTGGACAGGGGAGTTCCTCGAGCAGTACTTC.

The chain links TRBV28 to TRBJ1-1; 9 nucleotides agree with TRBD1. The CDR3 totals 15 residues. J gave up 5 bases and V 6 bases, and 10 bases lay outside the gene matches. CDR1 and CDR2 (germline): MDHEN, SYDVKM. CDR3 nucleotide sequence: TGTGCCAGCAGGACAGGGGGGTGGGGACAGACTGAAGCTTTCTTT. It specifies CASRTGGWGQTEAFF.

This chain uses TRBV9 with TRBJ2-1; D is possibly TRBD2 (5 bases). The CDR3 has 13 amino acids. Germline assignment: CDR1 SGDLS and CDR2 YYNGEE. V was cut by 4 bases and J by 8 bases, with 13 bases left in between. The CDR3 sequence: CASSPRTGDEQFF. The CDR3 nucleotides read TGTGCCAGCAGCCCACGGACTGGGGATGAGCAGTTCTTC.

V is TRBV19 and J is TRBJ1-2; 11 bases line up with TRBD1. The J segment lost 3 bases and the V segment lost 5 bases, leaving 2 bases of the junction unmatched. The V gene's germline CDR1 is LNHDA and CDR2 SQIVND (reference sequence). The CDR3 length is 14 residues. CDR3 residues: CASSLDRGHYGYTF. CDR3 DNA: TGTGCCAGTAGTCTGGACAGGGGGCACTATGGCTACACCTTC.

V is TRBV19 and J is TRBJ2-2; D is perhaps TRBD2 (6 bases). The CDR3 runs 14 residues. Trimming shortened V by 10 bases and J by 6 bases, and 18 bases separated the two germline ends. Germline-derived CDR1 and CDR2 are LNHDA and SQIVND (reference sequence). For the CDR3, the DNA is TGTGCCACGGGGGTGAGGGGCCGGTCCGGGGAGCTGTTTTTT. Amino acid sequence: CATGVRGRSGELFF. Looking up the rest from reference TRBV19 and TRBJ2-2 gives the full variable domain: DGGITQSPKYLFRKEGQNVTLSCEQNLNHDAMYWYRQDPGQGLRLIYYSQIVNDFQKGDIAEGYSVSREKKESFPLTVTSAQKNPTAFYLCATGVRGRSGELFFGEGSRLTVL.

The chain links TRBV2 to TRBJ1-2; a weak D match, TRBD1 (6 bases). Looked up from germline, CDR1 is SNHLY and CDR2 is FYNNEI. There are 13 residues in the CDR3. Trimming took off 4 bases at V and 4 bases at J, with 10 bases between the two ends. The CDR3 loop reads CASSGGGLYGYTF. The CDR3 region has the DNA TGTGCCAGCAGTGGGGGGGGGCTCTATGGCTACACCTTC.

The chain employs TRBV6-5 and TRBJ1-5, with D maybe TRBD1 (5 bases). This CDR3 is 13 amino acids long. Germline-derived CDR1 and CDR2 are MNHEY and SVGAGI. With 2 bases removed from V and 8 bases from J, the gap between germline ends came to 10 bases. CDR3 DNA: TGTGCCAGCAGTTACGTGAAGACAGAGCCCCAGCATTTT. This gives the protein CASSYVKTEPQHF.

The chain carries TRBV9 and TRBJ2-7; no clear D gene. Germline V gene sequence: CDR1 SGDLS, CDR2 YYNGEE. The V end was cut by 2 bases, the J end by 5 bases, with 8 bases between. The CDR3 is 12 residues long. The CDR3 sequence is CASSVADDEQYF. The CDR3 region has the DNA TGTGCCAGCAGCGTCGCTGATGACGAGCAGTACTTC.

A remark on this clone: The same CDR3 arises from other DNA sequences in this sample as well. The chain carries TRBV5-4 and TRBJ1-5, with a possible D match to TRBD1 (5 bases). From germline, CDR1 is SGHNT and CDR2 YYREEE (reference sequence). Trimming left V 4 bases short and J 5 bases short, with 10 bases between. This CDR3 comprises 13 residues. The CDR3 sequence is CASSQGGDQPQHF. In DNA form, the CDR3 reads TGTGCCAGCAGCCAGGGCGGGGATCAGCCCCAGCATTTT.

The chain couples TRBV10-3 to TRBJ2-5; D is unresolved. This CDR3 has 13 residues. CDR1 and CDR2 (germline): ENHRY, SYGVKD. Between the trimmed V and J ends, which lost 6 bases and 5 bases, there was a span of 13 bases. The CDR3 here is CAIRVIASETQYF. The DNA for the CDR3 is TGTGCCATCAGGGTAATAGCATCGGAGACCCAGTACTTC.

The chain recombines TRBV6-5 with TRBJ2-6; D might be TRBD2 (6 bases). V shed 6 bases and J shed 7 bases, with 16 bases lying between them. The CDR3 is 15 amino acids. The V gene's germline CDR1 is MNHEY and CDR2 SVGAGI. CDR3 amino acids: CASRNGGVRANVLTF. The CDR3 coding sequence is TGTGCCAGCAGGAACGGGGGTGTTCGCGCCAACGTCCTGACTTTC.